One sample yielded the 3 T cell receptor beta chains listed below, sequenced in a study of CD8 T cells in ankylosing spondylitis. MiXCR, applied by TCRdb to the 5' RACE reads, yields one record per CDR3 protein. The sample shows approximately 250,000 distinct CDR3 sequences, 8% to 11% of them seen only once. The specimen was blood, either unsorted or a sorted T cell fraction (not recorded which). All receptors derive from a male donor with ankylosing spondylitis or in good health (not recorded which).

This clonotype was recorded at least ten times. The V call is TRBV20-1, the J call TRBJ2-1; 10 bases match TRBD2. This CDR3 comprises 15 residues. The V gene's germline CDR1 is DFQATT and CDR2 SNEGSKA (reference sequence). J gave up 2 bases and V 3 bases, and 4 bases lay outside the gene matches. The CDR3 protein is CSARGLAGAYNEQFF. In DNA, the CDR3 is TGCAGTGCTAGGGGGCTAGCGGGGGCCTACAATGAGCAGTTCTTC.

This clonotype turned up a few times. The gene calls are TRBV20-1 and TRBJ2-5; TRBD1 agrees at 9 bases. The CDR3 is 15 amino acids. CDR1 is DFQATT and CDR2 is SNEGSKA in the germline V gene (reference sequence). Unmatched junction bases numbered 11, after V lost 5 bases and J lost 4 bases. CDR3: CSAATTGGWRETQYF. CDR3 in DNA: TGCAGTGCTGCTACCACAGGGGGCTGGAGAGAGACCCAGTACTTC.

In its sample, this clonotype was seen a few times. The gene calls are TRBV7-2 and TRBJ2-3; 7 nucleotides agree with TRBD1. The germline gives CDR1 SGHTA, CDR2 FQGNSA. This CDR3 is built from 16 residues. J lost 4 bases, V lost 4 bases, and 11 bases had no gene match. Written as DNA, the CDR3 is TGTGCCAGCAGCTCCACCGGACAGGTGCTCGCAGATACGCAGTATTTT. Translating gives CASSSTGQVLADTQYF.